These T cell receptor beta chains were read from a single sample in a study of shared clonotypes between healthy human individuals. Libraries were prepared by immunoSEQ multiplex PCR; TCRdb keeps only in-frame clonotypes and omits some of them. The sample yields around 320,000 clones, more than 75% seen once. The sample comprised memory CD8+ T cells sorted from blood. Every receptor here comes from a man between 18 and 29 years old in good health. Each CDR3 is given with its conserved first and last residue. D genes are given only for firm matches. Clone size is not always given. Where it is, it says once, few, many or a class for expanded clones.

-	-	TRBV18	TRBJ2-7	TGTGCCAGCTCACCCGGGACCAGCTACGAGCAGTACTTC	CASSPGTSYEQYF
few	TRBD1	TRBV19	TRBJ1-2	TGTGCCAGTAGTATTGGGGACAGGCCCGCAGCTAACTATGGCTACACCTTC	CASSIGDRPAANYGYTF
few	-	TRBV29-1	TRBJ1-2	TGCAGCGTTGAGGGGGAAGGCTATGGCTACACCTTC	CSVEGEGYGYTF
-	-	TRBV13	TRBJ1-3	TGTGCCAGCAGCTTAGGCGAACAGTCTGGAAACACCATATATTTT	CASSLGEQSGNTIYF
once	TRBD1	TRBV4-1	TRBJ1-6	TGCGCCAGCAGCCAAGATGAGAGGGGGCTAAGCTCCTATAATTCACCCCTCCACTTT	CASSQDERGLSSYNSPLHF
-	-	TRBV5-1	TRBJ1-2	TGCGCCAGCAAGACCAAAGGAGAGGGATACTATGGCTACACCTTC	CASKTKGEGYYGYTF
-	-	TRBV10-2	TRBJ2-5	TGCGCCAGCAGTGGGCTGAGGAGGGACCAAGAGACCCAGTACTTC	CASSGLRRDQETQYF
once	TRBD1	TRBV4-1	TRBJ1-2	TGCGCCAGCAGCCAAACACGACAGGGAAACTATGGCTACACCTTC	CASSQTRQGNYGYTF
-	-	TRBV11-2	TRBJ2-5	TGTGCCAGCAGCTCCGGTATGGGGACCCGACGGGAGACCCAGTACTTC	CASSSGMGTRRETQYF
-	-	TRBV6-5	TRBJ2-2	TGTGCCAGCAGTTATGACAGGTCAGCCGGGGAGCTGTTTTTT	CASSYDRSAGELFF
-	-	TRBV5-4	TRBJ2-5	TGTGCCAGCAGCTGGGCAGAGGGAGAGACCCAGTACTTC	CASSWAEGETQYF
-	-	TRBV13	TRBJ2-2	TGTGCCAGCAGCTTAGGCCTATGGGGGGCCGACACCGGGGAGCTGTTTTTT	CASSLGLWGADTGELFF
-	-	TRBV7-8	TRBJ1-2	TGTGCCAGCAGCTTAGGGGCAGCGGCTAACTATGGCTACACCTTC	CASSLGAAANYGYTF
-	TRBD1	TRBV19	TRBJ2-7	TGTGCCAGTAGTATAGATCCGGACAGGGGGCGATACGAGCAGTACTTC	CASSIDPDRGRYEQYF
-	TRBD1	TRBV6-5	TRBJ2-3	TGTGCCAGCAGTAGACAGGGACCTAGCACAGATACGCAGTATTTT	CASSRQGPSTDTQYF
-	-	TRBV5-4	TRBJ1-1	TGTGCCAGCAGAACGGCGGGGCACACTGAAGCTTTCTTT	CASRTAGHTEAFF
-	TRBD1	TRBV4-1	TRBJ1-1	TGCGCCAGCAGCCACCCAGGGGGCGTGAACACTGAAGCTTTCTTT	CASSHPGGVNTEAFF
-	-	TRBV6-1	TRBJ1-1	TGTGCCAGCAGTGACAGGGTAGGGTCCAGCGTCTTCTTT	CASSDRVGSSVFF
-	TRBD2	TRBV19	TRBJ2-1	TGTGCCAGTAGTATAGATGCTAGCGGGTATAGCAATGAGCAGTTCTTC	CASSIDASGYSNEQFF
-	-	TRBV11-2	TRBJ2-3	TGTGCCAGCAGCCCGGGACTCCTAATTGGGGATATGGATACGCAGTATTTT	CASSPGLLIGDMDTQYF
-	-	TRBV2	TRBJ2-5	TGTGCCAGCAGTGAAGCGACCGGGCTCGGTGGGCAAGAGACCCAGTACTTC	CASSEATGLGGQETQYF
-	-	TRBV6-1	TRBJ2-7	TGTGCCAGCAGTATGCGACAGGTCCCTCCCTACGAGCAGTACTTC	CASSMRQVPPYEQYF
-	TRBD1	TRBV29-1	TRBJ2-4	TGCAGCGCCGGGACAGGGGAAGGGGGCATTCAGTACTTC	CSAGTGEGGIQYF
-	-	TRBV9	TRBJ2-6	TGTGCCAGCAGCGACCTCGCTGGGGCCAACGTCCTGACTTTC	CASSDLAGANVLTF
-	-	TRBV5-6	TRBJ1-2	TGTGCCAGCAGCTTCCAGTCGCTCTATGGCTACACCTTC	CASSFQSLYGYTF
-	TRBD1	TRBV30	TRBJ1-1	TGTGCCTGGAGCGCCGGACAGGGCGAGGGAGCTTTCTTT	CAWSAGQGEGAFF
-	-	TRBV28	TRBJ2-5	TGTGCCAGCAGTTCTCCAGGGGATTGGGAGACCCAGTACTTC	CASSSPGDWETQYF
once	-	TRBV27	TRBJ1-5	TGTGCCAGCAGTTCCCGACCAAACAGCAATCAGCCCCAGCATTTT	CASSSRPNSNQPQHF
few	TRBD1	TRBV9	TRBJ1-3	TGTGCCAGCAGTCACGGGACAGGCGGAAACACCATATATTTT	CASSHGTGGNTIYF
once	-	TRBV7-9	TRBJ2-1	TGTGCCAGCAGCTTTGGTCCAACCTACAATGAGCAGTTCTTC	CASSFGPTYNEQFF
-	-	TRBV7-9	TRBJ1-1	TGTGCCAGCAGCACGCGTGGGGGCGTATCGGACACTGAAGCTTTCTTT	CASSTRGGVSDTEAFF
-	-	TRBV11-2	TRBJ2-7	TGTGCCAGCAGCTCCCGTGGAGGGGAAAATTTCTACGAGCAGTACTTC	CASSSRGGENFYEQYF
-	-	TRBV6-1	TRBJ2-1	TGTGCCAGCATGCGGACTATTTACAATGAGCAGTTCTTC	CASMRTIYNEQFF
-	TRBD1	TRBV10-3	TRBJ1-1	TGTGCCACGGTGGGACAGGGTGACACTGAAGCTTTCTTT	CATVGQGDTEAFF
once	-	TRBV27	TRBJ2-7	TGTGCCAGCAGCCCCGGGTCTTGGGCCTATCGCGAGCAGTACTTC	CASSPGSWAYREQYF
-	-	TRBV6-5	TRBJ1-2	TGTGCCAGCAGTTACTCGGGGGGCGCTTCCGGCTACACCTTC	CASSYSGGASGYTF
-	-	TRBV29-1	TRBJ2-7	TGCAGCGTGACGGGCGCGACCTACGAGCAGTACTTC	CSVTGATYEQYF
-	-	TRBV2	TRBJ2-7	TGTGCCAGCAGTGATATACAAAAATCCTACGAGCAGTACTTC	CASSDIQKSYEQYF
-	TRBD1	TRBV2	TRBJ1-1	TGTGCCAGCAGTGAAGATACAGGGGAAAACACTGAAGCTTTCTTT	CASSEDTGENTEAFF
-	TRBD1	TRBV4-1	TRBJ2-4	TGCGCCAGCAGCCAAGCAAGTCTGACAGGGTGGGAAAACATTCAGTACTTC	CASSQASLTGWENIQYF
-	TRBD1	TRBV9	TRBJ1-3	TGTGCCAGCAGCGGCATAGACAGGGAAACTGGAAACACCATATATTTT	CASSGIDRETGNTIYF
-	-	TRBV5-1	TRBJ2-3	TGCGCCAGCAGCTTGGGCGTGGGGAACGAGCTCACAGATACGCAGTATTTT	CASSLGVGNELTDTQYF
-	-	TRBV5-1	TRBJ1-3	TGCGCCAGCAGCTCCCACCCCCGACAGCACTCCTCTGGAAACACCATATATTTT	CASSSHPRQHSSGNTIYF
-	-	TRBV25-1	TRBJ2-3	TGTGCCAGCAGTGACCTTTGGGATACGCAGTATTTT	CASSDLWDTQYF
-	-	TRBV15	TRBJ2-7	TGTGCCACCAGCAGAGTGGCGGGCTCCTACGAGCAGTACTTC	CATSRVAGSYEQYF
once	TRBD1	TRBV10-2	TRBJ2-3	TGCGCCAGCAGCCAAGGACAGGGGCAGGGAGATACGCAGTATTTT	CASSQGQGQGDTQYF
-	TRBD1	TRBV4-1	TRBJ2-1	TGCGCCAGCAGTCAGATTTGGCGGGACAGGGGGCCAAATGAGCAGTTCTTC	CASSQIWRDRGPNEQFF
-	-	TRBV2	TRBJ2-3	TGTGCCAGCAAGACACCCCACATCACAGATACGCAGTATTTT	CASKTPHITDTQYF